This TCR beta chain was identified in a study of blood T cells in healthy people across ages. Study-wide results and limits: Not knowing donor CMV status may have confounded expanded clonotype changes.

CDR1 is SEHNR, CDR2 FQNEAQ, per germline (reference sequence). The V and J ends lost 0 bases and 15 bases respectively, with 12 bases between them. The CDR3 loop spans 12 amino acids. For the second PCR, which ran for about 6 to 11 cycles, a sample-barcoded 5' primer and a J-beta primer mix were used. TCRdb reanalysed the 5' RACE reads using MiXCR and keeps one entry per CDR3 protein. The table has 590,000 or so distinct CDR3 sequences, approximately 30% seen once. This clonotype turned up a few times. No antigen is known for it. Ten milliliters of peripheral blood were drawn from each donor into EDTA-treated tubes.

The sequence was collected from a woman older than 75 in good health. V gene TRBV7-9 combines with J gene TRBJ1-5; D is uncertain. The sequenced sample was blood. For the CDR3, the DNA is TGTGCCAGCAGCTTAGCCCCGGGTCCACCGCATTTT. This translates into CASSLAPGPPHF.